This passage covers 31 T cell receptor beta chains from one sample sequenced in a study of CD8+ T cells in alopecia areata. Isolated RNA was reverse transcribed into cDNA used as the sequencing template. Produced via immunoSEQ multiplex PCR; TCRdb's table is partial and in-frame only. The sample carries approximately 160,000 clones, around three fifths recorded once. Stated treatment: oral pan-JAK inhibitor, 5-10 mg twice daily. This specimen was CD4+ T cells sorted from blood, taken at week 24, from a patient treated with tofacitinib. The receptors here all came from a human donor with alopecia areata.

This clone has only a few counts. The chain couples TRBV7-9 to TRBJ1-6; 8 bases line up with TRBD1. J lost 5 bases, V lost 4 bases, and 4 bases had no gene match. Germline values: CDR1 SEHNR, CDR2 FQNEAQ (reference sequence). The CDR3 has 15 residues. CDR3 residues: CASSSRQGNNSPLHF. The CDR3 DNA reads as TGTGCCAGCAGCTCGAGACAGGGGAATAATTCACCCCTCCACTTT.

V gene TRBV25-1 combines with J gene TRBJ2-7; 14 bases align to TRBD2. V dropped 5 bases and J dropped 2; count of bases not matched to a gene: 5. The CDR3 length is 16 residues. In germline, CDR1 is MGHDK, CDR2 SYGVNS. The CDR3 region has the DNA TGTGCCAGCAGTCTCGGACTAGCGGGGGGCGCCTACGAGCAGTACTTC. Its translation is CASSLGLAGGAYEQYF.

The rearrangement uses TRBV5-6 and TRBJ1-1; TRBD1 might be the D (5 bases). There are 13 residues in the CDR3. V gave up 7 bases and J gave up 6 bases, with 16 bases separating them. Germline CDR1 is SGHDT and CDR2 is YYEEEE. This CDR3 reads CASFGLVGAEAFF. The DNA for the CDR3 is TGTGCCAGCTTCGGTCTCGTGGGGGCTGAAGCTTTCTTT.

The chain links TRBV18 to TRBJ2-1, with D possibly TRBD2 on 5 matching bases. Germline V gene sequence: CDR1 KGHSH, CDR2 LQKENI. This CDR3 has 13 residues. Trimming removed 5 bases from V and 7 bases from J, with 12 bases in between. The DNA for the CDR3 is TGTGCCAGCTCATCAACTCCGGGGAATGAGCAGTTCTTC. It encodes CASSSTPGNEQFF.

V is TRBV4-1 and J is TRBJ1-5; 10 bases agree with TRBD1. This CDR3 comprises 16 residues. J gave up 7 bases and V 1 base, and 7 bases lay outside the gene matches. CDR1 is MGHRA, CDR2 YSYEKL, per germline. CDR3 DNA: TGCGCCAGCAGCCAAGGACAGGGGGCAAAGGGACAGCCCCAGCATTTT. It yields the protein CASSQGQGAKGQPQHF.

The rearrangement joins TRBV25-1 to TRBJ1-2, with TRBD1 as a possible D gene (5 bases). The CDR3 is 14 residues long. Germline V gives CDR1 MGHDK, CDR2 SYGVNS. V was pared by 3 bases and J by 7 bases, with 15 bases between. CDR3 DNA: TGTGCCAGCAGTGATCACGGGGCACTACGTGGCTACACCTTC. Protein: CASSDHGALRGYTF.

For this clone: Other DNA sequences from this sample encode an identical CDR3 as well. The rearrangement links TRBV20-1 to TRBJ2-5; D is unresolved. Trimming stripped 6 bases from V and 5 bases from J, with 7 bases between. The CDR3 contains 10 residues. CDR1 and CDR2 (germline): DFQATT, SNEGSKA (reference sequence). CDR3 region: CSAPGETQYF. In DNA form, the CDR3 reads TGCAGTGCACCCGGGGAGACCCAGTACTTC.

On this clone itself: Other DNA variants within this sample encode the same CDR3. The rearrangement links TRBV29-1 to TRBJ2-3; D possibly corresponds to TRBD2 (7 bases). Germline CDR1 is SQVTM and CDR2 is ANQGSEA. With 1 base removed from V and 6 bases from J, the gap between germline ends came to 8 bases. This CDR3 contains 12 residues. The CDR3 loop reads CSVEAGGDTQYF. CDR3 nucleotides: TGCAGCGTTGAAGCGGGGGGCGATACGCAGTATTTT.

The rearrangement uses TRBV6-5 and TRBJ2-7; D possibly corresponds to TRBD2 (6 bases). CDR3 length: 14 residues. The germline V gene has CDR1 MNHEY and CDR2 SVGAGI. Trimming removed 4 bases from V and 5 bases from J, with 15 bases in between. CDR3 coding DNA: TGTGCCAGCAGTTCCCCCGGGGGTGCCCACGAGCAGTACTTC. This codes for CASSSPGGAHEQYF.

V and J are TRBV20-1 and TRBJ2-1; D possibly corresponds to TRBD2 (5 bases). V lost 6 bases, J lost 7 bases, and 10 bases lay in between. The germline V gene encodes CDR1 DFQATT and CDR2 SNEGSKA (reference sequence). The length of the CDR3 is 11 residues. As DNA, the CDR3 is TGCAGTGCCGAGCGAGGGAATGAGCAGTTCTTC. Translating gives CSAERGNEQFF.

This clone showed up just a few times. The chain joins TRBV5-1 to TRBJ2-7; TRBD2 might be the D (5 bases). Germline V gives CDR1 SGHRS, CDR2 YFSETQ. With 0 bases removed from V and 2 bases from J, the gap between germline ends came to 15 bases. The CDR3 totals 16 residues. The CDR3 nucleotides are TGCGCCAGCAGCTTGGCCGACAACGGAGGCACCTACGAGCAGTACTTC. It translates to CASSLADNGGTYEQYF.

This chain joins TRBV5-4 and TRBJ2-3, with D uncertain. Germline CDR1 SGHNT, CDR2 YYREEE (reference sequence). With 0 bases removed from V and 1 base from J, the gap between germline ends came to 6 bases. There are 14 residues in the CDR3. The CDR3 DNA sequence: TGTGCCAGCAGCTTGGACTCTGGCACAGATACGCAGTATTTT. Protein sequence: CASSLDSGTDTQYF.

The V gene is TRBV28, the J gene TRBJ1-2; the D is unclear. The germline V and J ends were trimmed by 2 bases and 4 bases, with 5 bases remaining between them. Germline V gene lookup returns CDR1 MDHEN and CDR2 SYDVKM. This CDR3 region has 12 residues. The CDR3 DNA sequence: TGTGCCAGCAGTTTAAGTCTCTATGGCTACACCTTC. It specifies CASSLSLYGYTF.

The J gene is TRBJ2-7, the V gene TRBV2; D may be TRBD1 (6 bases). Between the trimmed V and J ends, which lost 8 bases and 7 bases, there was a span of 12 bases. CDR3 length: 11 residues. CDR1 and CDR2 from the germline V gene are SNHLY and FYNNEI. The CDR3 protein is CASGQGNEQYF. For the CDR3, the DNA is TGTGCCAGCGGCCAGGGGAATGAGCAGTACTTC. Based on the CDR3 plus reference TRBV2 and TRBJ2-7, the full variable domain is EPEVTQTPSHQVTQMGQEVILRCVPISNHLYFYWYRQILGQKVEFLVSFYNNEISEKSEIFDDQFSVERPDGSNFTLKIRSTKLEDSAMYFCASGQGNEQYFGPGTRLTVT.

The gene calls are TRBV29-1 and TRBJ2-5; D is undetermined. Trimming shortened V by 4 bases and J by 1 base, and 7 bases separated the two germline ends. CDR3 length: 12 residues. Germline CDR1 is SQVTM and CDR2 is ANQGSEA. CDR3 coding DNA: TGCAGCGTTGTCAAGATCCAAGAGACCCAGTACTTC. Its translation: CSVVKIQETQYF.

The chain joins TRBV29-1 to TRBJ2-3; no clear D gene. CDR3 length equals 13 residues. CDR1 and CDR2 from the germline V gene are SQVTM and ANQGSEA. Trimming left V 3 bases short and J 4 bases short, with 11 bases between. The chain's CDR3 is CSVEPNSADTQYF. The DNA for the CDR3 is TGCAGCGTTGAGCCAAACAGCGCAGATACGCAGTATTTT.

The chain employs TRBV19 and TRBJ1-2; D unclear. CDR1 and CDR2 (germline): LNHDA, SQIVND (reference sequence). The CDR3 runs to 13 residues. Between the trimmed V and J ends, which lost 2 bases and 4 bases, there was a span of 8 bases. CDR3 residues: CASSITVFYGYTF. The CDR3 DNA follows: TGTGCCAGTAGTATAACCGTTTTCTATGGCTACACCTTC.

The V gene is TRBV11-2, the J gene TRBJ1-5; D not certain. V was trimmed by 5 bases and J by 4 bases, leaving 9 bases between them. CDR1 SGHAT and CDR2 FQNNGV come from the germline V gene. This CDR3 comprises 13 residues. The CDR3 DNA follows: TGTGCCAGCAGCGCTACGGAGAATCAGCCCCAGCATTTT. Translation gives CASSATENQPQHF.

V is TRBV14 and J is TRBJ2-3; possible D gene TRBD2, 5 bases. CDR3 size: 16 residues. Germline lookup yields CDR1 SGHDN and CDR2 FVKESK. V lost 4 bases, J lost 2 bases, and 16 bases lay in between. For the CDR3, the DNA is TGTGCCAGCAGCCCTTGGTCTAGCTCCGACACAGATACGCAGTATTTT. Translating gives CASSPWSSSDTDTQYF.

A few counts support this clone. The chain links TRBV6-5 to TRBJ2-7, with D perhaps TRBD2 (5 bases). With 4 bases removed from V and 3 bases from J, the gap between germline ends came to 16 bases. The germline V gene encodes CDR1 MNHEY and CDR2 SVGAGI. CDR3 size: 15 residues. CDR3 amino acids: CASSSLGFPGYEQYF. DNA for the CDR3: TGTGCCAGCAGTTCACTAGGATTCCCAGGCTACGAGCAGTACTTC.

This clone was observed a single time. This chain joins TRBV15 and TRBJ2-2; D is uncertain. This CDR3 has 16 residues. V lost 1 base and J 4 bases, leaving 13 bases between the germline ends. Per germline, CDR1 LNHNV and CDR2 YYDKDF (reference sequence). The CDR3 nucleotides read TGTGCCACCAGCAGAGGCTCGGTCCGGAGCACCGGGGAGCTGTTTTTT. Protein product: CATSRGSVRSTGELFF.

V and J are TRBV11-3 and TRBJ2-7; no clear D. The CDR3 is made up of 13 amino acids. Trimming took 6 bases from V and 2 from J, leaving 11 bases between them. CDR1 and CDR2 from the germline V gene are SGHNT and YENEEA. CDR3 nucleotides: TGTGCCAGCAGTAATCTAGTACCCTACGAGCAGTACTTC. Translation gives CASSNLVPYEQYF.

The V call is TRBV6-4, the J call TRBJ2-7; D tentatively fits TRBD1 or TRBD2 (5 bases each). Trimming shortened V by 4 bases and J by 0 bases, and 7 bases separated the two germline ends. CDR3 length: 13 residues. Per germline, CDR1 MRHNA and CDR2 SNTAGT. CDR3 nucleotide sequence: TGTGCCAGCAGTGGAGGGGTCTCCTACGAGCAGTACTTC. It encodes CASSGGVSYEQYF.

Here the CDR3 reads CASSPGAYSYEQYF. In nucleotides, the CDR3 is TGCGCCAGCAGCCCTGGGGCCTACTCCTACGAGCAGTACTTC. The J gene is TRBJ2-7, the V gene TRBV4-1; perhaps TRBD1 as D (5 bases). CDR3 size: 14 residues. The germline CDR1 and CDR2 sequences are MGHRA and YSYEKL. Trimming removed 4 bases from V and 0 bases from J, with 10 bases in between.

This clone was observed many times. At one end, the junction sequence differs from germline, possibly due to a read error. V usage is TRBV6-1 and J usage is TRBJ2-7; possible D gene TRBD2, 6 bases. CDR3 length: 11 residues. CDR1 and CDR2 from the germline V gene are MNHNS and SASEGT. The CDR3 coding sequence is TGTGCCAGCAGCCGGGACTCCCTTCTCAGCTTC. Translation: CASSRDSLLSF.

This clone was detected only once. The CDR3 loop reads CASSYRDRGKAFF. The CDR3 DNA reads as TGTGCCAGCAGTTACCGGGACAGGGGTAAAGCTTTCTTT. The chain couples TRBV7-2 to TRBJ1-1, with 10 bases aligning to TRBD1. Trimming removed 6 bases from V and 9 bases from J; junction bases left unmatched: 7. The germline V gene has CDR1 SGHTA and CDR2 FQGNSA. The CDR3 sequence is 13 residues long.

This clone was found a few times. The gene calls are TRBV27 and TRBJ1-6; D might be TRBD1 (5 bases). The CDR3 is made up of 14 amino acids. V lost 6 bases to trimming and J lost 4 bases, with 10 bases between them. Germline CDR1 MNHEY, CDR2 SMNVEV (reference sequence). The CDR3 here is CASRGDSYNSPLHF. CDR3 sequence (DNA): TGTGCCAGCAGGGGAGACAGTTATAATTCACCCCTCCACTTT.

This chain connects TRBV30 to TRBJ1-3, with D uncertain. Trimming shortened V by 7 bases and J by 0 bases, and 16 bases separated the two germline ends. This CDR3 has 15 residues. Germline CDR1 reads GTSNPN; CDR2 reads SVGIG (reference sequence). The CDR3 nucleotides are TGTGCCTCACTTCCGCAGAGGTACTCTGGAAACACCATATATTTT. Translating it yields CASLPQRYSGNTIYF.

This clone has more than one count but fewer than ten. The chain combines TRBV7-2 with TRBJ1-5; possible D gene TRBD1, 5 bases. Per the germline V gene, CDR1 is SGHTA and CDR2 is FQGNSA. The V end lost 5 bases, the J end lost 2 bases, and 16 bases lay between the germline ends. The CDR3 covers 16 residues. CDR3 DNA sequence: TGTGCCAGCAGCCCAAATCAGGGCTTCGGCAATCAGCCCCAGCATTTT. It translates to CASSPNQGFGNQPQHF.

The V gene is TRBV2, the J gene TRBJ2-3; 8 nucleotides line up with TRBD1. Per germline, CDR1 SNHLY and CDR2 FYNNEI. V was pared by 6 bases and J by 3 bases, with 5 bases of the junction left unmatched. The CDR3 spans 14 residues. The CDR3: CASRPGQGTDTQYF. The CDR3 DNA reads TGTGCCAGCAGACCCGGACAGGGAACAGATACGCAGTATTTT.

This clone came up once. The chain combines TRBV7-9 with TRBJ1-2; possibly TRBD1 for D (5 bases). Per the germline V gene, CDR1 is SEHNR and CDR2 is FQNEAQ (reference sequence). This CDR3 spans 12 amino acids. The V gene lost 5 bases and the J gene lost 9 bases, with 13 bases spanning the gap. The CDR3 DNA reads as TGTGCCAGCAGCGAAACAGGTTGGAGCTACACCTTC. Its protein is CASSETGWSYTF. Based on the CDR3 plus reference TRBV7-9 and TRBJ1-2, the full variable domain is DTGVSQNPRHKITKRGQNVTFRCDPISEHNRLYWYRQTLGQGPEFLTYFQNEAQLEKSRLLSDRFSAERPKGSFSTLEIQRTEQGDSAMYLCASSETGWSYTFGSGTRLTVV.